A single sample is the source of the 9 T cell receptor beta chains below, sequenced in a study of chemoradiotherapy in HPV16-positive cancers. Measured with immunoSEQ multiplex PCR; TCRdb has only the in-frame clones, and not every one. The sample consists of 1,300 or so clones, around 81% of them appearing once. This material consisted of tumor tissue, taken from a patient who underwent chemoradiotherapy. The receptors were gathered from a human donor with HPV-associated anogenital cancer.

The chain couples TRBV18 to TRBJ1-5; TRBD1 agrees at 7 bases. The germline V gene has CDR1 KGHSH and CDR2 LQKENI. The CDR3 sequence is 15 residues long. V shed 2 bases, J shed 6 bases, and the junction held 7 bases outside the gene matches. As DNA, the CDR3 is TGTGCCAGCTCACCAGCGACAGGGTGGAGTCAGCCCCAGCATTTT. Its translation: CASSPATGWSQPQHF.

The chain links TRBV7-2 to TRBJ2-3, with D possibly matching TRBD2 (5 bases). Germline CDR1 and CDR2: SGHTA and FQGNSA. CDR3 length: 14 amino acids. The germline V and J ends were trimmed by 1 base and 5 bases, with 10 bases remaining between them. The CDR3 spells CASSLDLAVDTQYF. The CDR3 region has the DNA TGTGCCAGCAGCTTAGACCTAGCAGTAGATACGCAGTATTTT.

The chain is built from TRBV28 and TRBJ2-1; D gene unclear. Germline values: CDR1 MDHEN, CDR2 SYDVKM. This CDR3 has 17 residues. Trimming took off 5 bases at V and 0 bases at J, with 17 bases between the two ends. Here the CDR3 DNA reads TGTGCCAGCAGTCTCTTGATGTTCCCATACTCCTACAATGAGCAGTTCTTC. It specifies CASSLLMFPYSYNEQFF.

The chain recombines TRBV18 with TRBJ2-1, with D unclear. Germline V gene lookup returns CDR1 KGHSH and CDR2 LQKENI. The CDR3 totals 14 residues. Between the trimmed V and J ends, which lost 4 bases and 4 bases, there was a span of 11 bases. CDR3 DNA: TGTGCCAGCTCACTGGGCACCGAATACAATGAGCAGTTCTTC. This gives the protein CASSLGTEYNEQFF. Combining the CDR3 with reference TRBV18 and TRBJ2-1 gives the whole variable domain NAGVMQNPRHLVRRRGQEARLRCSPMKGHSHVYWYRQLPEEGLKFMVYLQKENIIDESGMPKERFSAEFPKEGPSILRIQQVVRGDSAAYFCASSLGTEYNEQFFGPGTRLTVL.

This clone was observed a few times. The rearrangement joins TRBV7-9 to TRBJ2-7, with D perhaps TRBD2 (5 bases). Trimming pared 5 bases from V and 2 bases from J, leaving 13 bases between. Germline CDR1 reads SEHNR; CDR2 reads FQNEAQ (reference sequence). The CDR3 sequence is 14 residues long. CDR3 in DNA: TGTGCCAGCAGCACCAGCCGGGAAGCCTACGAGCAGTACTTC. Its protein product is CASSTSREAYEQYF.

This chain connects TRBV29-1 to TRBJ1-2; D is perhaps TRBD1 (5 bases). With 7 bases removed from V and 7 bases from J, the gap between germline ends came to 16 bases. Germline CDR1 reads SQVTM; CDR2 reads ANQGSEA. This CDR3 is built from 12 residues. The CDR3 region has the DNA TGCAGCGGATGGGGGGGGGAGATTGGCTACACCTTC. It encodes CSGWGGEIGYTF.

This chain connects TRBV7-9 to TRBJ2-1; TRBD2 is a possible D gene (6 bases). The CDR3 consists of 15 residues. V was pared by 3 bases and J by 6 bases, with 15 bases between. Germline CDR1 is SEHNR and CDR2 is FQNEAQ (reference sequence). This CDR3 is CASSFATRGFNEQFF. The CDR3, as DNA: TGTGCCAGCAGCTTCGCGACCCGGGGGTTCAATGAGCAGTTCTTC.

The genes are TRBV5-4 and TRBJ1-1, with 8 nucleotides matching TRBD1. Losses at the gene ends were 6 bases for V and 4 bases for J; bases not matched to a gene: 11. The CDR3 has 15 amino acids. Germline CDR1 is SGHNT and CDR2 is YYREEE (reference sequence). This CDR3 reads CASIDPDRVGTEAFF. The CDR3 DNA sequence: TGTGCCAGCATCGATCCGGACAGGGTCGGCACTGAAGCTTTCTTT. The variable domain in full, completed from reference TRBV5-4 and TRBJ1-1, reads ETGVTQSPTHLIKTRGQQVTLRCSSQSGHNTVSWYQQALGQGPQFIFQYYREEENGRGNFPPRFSGLQFPNYSSELNVNALELDDSALYLCASIDPDRVGTEAFFGQGTRLTVV.

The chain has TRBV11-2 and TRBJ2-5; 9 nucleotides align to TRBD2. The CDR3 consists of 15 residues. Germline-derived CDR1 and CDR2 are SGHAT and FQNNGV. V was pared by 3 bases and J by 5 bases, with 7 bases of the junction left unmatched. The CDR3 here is CASSLAGGPEETQYF. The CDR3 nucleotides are TGTGCCAGCAGCTTGGCGGGAGGGCCGGAGGAGACCCAGTACTTC.